This T cell receptor (beta chain) was obtained from a study of T cells after somatic rescue of genetic block. The protocol was immunoSEQ multiplex PCR, while the TCRdb copy is restricted to in-frame clones and leaves out a portion. The table shows tens of thousands of clones, with 85% to 90% occurring only once. Germline values: CDR1 MDHEN, CDR2 SYDVKM. This CDR3 contains 15 residues. V was cut by 3 bases and J by 4 bases, with 14 bases left in between. The gene calls are TRBV28 and TRBJ2-3, with a possible D match to TRBD1 (5 bases). The clonotype comes from a woman aged 18-35 years. Sequencing was performed on peripheral blood mononuclear cells (PBMCs). As DNA, the CDR3 is TGTGCCAGCAGTTTCTCAGGGATCCGCTCAGATACGCAGTATTTT. The encoded protein is CASSFSGIRSDTQYF.